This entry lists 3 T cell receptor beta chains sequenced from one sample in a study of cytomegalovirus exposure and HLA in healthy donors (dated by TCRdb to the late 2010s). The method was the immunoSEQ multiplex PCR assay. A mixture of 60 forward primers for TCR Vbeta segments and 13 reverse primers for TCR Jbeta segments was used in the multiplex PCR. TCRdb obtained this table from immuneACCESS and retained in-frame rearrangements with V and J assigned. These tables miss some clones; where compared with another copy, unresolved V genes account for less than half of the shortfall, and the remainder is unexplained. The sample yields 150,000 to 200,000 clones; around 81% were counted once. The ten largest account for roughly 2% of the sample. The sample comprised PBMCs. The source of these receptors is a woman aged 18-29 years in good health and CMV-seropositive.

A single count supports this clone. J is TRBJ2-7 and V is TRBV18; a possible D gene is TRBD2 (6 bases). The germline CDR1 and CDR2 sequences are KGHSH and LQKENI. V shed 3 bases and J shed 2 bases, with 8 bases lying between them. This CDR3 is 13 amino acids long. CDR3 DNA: TGTGCCAGCTCACCGGGACTTACCTACGAGCAGTACTTC. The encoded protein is CASSPGLTYEQYF.

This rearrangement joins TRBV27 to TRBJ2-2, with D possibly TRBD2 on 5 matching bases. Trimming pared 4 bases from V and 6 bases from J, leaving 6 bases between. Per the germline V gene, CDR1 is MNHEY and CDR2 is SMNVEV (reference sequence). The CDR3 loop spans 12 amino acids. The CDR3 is CASSWGAGELFF. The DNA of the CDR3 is TGTGCCAGCAGTTGGGGAGCCGGGGAGCTGTTTTTT.

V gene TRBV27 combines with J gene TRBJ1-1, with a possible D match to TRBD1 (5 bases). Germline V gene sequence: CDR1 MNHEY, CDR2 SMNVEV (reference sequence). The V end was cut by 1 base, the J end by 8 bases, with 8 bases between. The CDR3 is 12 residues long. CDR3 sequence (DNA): TGTGCCAGCAGTTTATTGGGACTAGAAGCTTTCTTT. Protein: CASSLLGLEAFF.